This T cell receptor beta chain was found in a study of blood T cell repertoires in COVID-19. Study overall: Italy, Spain and the United States were the sources of the convalescent and acute COVID-19 samples. PBMCs, B-cell-depleted T cells, or T cells were the source of the cDNA or gDNA that made up the material.

In the source study's methods: Reference gene primer amplification in the assay estimated nucleated cell counts. The data were produced by immunoSEQ multiplex PCR, yet TCRdb's version contains in-frame clones alone and is incomplete. V, J and clone size were drawn from that table, and D and trimming were deduced from the DNA. This sample has roughly 260,000 clones, with roughly 85% found just once. Per germline, CDR1 GTSNPN and CDR2 SVGIG (reference sequence). V was clipped by 4 bases and J by 4 bases; unmatched bases: 9. The CDR3 totals 14 residues. The sequencing input was peripheral blood. This chain connects TRBV30 to TRBJ1-1; 7 bases agree with TRBD1. This clonotype was sampled from a woman aged 18 to 35 with acute or convalescent COVID-19. The CDR3, as DNA: TGTGCCTGGACGAGACTGACAGGGAGCACTGAAGCTTTCTTT. This translates into CAWTRLTGSTEAFF.